Described below is a single T cell receptor beta chain sequence and its context. These data are taken from a study of cytomegalovirus exposure and HLA in healthy donors. Overall study context: About 85 million unique TCRs from HLA-typed donors were held in an early release of data.

The CDR3 length is 13 residues. Germline lookup yields CDR1 ENHRY and CDR2 SYGVKD. V shed 6 bases and J shed 3 bases, with 12 bases lying between them. Primers: 60 Vbeta forward and 13 Jbeta reverse. The repertoire was sequenced with immunoSEQ multiplex PCR; TCRdb's copy has only in-frame clones and lacks some. The sample contains over 100,000 clones, 77% of which appear only once. Each of the donors was a healthy bone marrow donor. The sample comprised PBMCs. The chain recombines TRBV10-3 with TRBJ2-7; D unresolved. This TCR derives from a male donor in good health and CMV-seropositive. The CDR3: CAIRGQQSYEQYF. CDR3 DNA sequence: TGTGCCATCAGGGGCCAGCAGAGCTACGAGCAGTACTTC.